The 2 T cell receptor beta chains given below trace back to one sample, sequenced in a study of graft-versus-host responses after intestinal transplantation listed by TCRdb under 2021. Library generation was performed with the immunoSEQ multiplex PCR assay. Not all clones reach the TCRdb copy of this immuneACCESS table, which keeps in-frame sequences only. Checked studies attribute under half of the gap to unresolved V genes and leave the rest unexplained. This sample comprises some 18,000 clones, roughly 37% of them detected only once. Around 0.82% of the sample belongs to the ten largest clones. The sample's time point label is to be understood as: cells obtained before transplantation from donor or recipient. The sequencing here drew on alloreactive CD4+ T cells from a mixed lymphocyte reaction culture, taken before intestinal transplant. This specimen's cell subset or site label, interpreted: CFSE-low proliferating T cells sorted from roughly six-day pre-transplant mixed lymphocyte reaction (GvH or HvG direction). The receptors were sampled from a human patient who received an intestinal transplant.

This clone was found a few times. The V call is TRBV5-1, the J call TRBJ1-5, with D tentatively TRBD1 (5 bases). Trimming left V 4 bases short and J 0 bases short, with 11 bases between. Per the germline V gene, CDR1 is SGHRS and CDR2 is YFSETQ. CDR3 length: 15 residues. The CDR3 sequence is CASSPGSYSNQPQHF. The CDR3 coding sequence is TGCGCCAGCAGCCCAGGGAGCTATAGCAATCAGCCCCAGCATTTT.

This clone was seen a few times. The CDR3 is CASSAAAYEQYF. The DNA of the CDR3 is TGTGCCAGCAGTGCGGCCGCTTACGAGCAGTACTTC. The V gene is TRBV25-1, the J gene TRBJ2-7; no reliable D call. This CDR3 contains 12 residues. CDR1 is MGHDK and CDR2 is SYGVNS in the germline V gene. V was clipped by 4 bases and J by 4 bases, with 8 bases between them.